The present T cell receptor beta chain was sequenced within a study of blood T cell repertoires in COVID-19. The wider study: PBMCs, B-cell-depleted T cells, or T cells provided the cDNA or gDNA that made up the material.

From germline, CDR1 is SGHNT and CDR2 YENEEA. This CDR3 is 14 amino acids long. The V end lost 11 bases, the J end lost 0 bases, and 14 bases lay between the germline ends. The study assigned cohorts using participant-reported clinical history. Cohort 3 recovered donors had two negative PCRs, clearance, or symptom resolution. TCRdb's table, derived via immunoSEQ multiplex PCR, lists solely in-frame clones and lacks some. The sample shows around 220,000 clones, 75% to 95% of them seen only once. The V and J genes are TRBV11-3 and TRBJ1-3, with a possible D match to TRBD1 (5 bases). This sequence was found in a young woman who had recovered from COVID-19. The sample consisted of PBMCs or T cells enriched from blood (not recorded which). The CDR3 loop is CASQGVHSGNTIYF. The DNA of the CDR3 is TGTGCCTCCCAGGGCGTTCACTCTGGAAACACCATATATTTT.